The rows below give T cell receptor beta chains drawn from one sample of a study of glioma-infiltrating T cells. Via MiXCR, TCRdb re-called the multiplex PCR reads, giving one row per CDR3 protein. The table has some 180,000 distinct CDR3 sequences, about 31% seen once. Sequencing was performed on glioma tissue, nonneoplastic brain tissue, or PBMCs (not recorded which). The source is a human donor with low-grade glioma or glioblastoma, undergoing nonglioma brain surgery, or in good health (not recorded which). Each CDR3 is given with its conserved first and last residue. The order of the fields is clone size, D gene, J gene, V gene, CDR3 protein, CDR3 DNA. A D gene is named only where the DNA matches it firmly. The listing skips clone size in some rows; elsewhere it reads once, few, many or a size class.

clone size: many
D gene: .
J gene: TRBJ1-3
V gene: TRBV15
CDR3 protein: CATSSRGRYSGNTIYF
CDR3 DNA: TGTGCCACCAGCAGCCGGGGACGGTACTCTGGAAACACCATATATTTT

clone size: many
D gene: .
J gene: TRBJ2-7
V gene: TRBV29-1
CDR3 protein: CSVFEGYEQYF
CDR3 DNA: TGCAGCGTCTTTGAGGGGTACGAGCAGTACTTC

clone size: few
D gene: .
J gene: TRBJ2-1
V gene: TRBV14
CDR3 protein: CASSQGFRDPTREQFF
CDR3 DNA: TGTGCCAGCAGCCAAGGTTTTAGGGATCCTACAAGGGAGCAGTTCTTC

clone size: many
D gene: .
J gene: TRBJ2-7
V gene: TRBV18
CDR3 protein: CASSQARSSYEQYF
CDR3 DNA: TGTGCCAGCTCACAAGCTAGGAGCTCCTACGAGCAGTACTTC

clone size: many
D gene: TRBD2
J gene: TRBJ2-3
V gene: TRBV15
CDR3 protein: CATSREGRSGSGTDTQYF
CDR3 DNA: TGTGCCACCAGCAGAGAAGGACGAAGCGGGAGTGGCACAGATACGCAGTATTTT

clone size: .
D gene: TRBD1
J gene: TRBJ1-2
V gene: TRBV7-2
CDR3 protein: CASSPGTGGTYGYTF
CDR3 DNA: TGTGCCAGCAGCCCGGGGACAGGGGGCACCTATGGCTACACCTTC

clone size: many
D gene: .
J gene: TRBJ1-5
V gene: TRBV28
CDR3 protein: CASRGWPQPQHF
CDR3 DNA: TGTGCCAGCAGGGGTTGGCCTCAGCCCCAGCATTTT

clone size: few
D gene: .
J gene: TRBJ2-1
V gene: TRBV5-4
CDR3 protein: CASSARTGDLQFF
CDR3 DNA: TGTGCCAGCAGCGCCCGAACTGGGGATTTGCAGTTCTTC

clone size: many
D gene: .
J gene: TRBJ2-7
V gene: TRBV6-1
CDR3 protein: CASRMARRTYEQYF
CDR3 DNA: TGTGCCAGCAGAATGGCCCGGAGGACCTACGAGCAGTACTTC

clone size: many
D gene: .
J gene: TRBJ1-5
V gene: TRBV12-5
CDR3 protein: CASGLDQSQPQHF
CDR3 DNA: TGTGCTAGTGGTTTGGACCAATCACAGCCCCAGCATTTT

clone size: few
D gene: .
J gene: TRBJ2-1
V gene: TRBV20-1
CDR3 protein: CSANLRRASTSLDNEQFF
CDR3 DNA: TGCAGTGCCAACTTACGCCGGGCTAGCACTTCGTTGGACAATGAGCAGTTCTTC